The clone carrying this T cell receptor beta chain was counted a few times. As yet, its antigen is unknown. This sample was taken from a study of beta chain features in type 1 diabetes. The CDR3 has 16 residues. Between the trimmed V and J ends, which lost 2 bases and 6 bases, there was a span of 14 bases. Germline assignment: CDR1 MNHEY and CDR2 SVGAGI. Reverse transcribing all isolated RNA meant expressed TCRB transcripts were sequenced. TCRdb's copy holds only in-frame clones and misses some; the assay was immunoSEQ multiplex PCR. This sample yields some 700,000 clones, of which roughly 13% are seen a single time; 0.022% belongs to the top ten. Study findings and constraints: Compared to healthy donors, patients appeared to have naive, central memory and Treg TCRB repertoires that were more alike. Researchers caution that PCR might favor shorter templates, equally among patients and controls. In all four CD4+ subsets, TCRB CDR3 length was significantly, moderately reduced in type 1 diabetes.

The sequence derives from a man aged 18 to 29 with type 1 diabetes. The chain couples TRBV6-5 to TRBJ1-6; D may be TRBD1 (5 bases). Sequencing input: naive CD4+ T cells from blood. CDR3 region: CASSYLLVGANSPLHF. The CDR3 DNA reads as TGTGCCAGCAGTTACCTCCTTGTCGGGGCTAATTCACCCCTCCACTTT.